These 20 T cell receptor beta chains were sequenced from one sample in a study of T cells in Graves' hyperthyroidism and ophthalmopathy. Authors of the study amplified TCR beta CDR3 regions from RNA transcripts. The HTBI set primed first-round TCR CDR3 RT-PCR. TCRdb reanalysed the multiplex PCR reads using MiXCR and keeps one entry per CDR3 protein. The sample yields 400,000 or so distinct CDR3 sequences, roughly 15% seen once. Sequencing was carried out using blood. The receptors stem from a woman in her sixties or seventies with Graves' ophthalmopathy.

This clonotype was found many times. V and J are TRBV6-2 or TRBV6-3 and TRBJ2-1; D is ambiguous. The V gene's germline CDR1 is MNHEY and CDR2 SVGEGT. The CDR3 contains 11 residues. Deletions cut 5 bases from V and 7 bases from J, with 6 bases between. The CDR3 DNA reads as TGTGCCAGCAGTCGGCAAAATGAGCAGTTCTTC. Amino acid sequence: CASSRQNEQFF.

On this clonotype: An end of the junction differs from the germline gene, which may be a read error. This sequence joins TRBV14 and TRBJ1-2; D gene uncertain. CDR1 and CDR2 (germline): SGHDN, FVKESK. The CDR3 extends over 15 amino acids. CDR3 bases: TGTGCCAGCAGCCAAGGCCACAAGGCCCTCTATGGCCACACCTTC. This sequence encodes CASSQGHKALYGHTF. Filled out from reference TRBV14 and TRBJ1-2, the complete variable domain reads EAGVTQFPSHSVIEKGQTVTLRCDPISGHDNLYWYRRVMGKEIKFLLHFVKESKQDESGMPNNRFLAERTGGTYSTLKVQPAELEDSGVYFCASSQGHKALYGHTFGSGTRLTVV.

In this sample, this clonotype turned up many times. The gene calls are TRBV24-1 and TRBJ2-2, with D tentatively TRBD1 or TRBD2 (5 bases each). Germline CDR1 and CDR2: KGHDR and SFDVKD. The length of the CDR3 is 16 residues. V lost 4 bases and J 0 bases, leaving 11 bases between the germline ends. Here the CDR3 DNA reads TGTGCCACCAGTGACCCGGGGCCTACGAACACCGGGGAGCTGTTTTTT. It encodes CATSDPGPTNTGELFF.

At least ten counts were recorded for this clonotype. The chain links TRBV12-3 or TRBV12-4 to TRBJ2-1; D may match TRBD1 or TRBD2 (5 bases each). The CDR3 consists of 11 residues. The ends were cut back, 3 bases at V and 10 bases at J, with 7 bases in the middle. The DNA of the CDR3 is TGTGCCAGCAGTTTTGAGGGGGAGCAGTTCTTC. This sequence encodes CASSFEGEQFF.

This clonotype was observed many times. The genes are TRBV20-1 and TRBJ2-3; TRBD2 might be the D (5 bases). This CDR3 is 11 amino acids long. CDR1 is DFQATT and CDR2 is SNEGSKA in the germline V gene (reference sequence). Trimming left V 5 bases short and J 9 bases short, with 12 bases between. This CDR3 reads CSAEGSGTQYF. In DNA form, the CDR3 reads TGCAGTGCTGAGGGATCGGGAACGCAGTATTTT.

This sequence joins TRBV7-9 and TRBJ2-3, with 7 bases identical to TRBD2. The trim removed 3 bases at V and 10 bases at J, leaving 13 bases unmatched. This CDR3 contains 15 residues. Germline V gene lookup returns CDR1 SEHNR and CDR2 FQNEAQ (reference sequence). The CDR3 protein is CASSLSAGVSRAQYF. In DNA form, the CDR3 reads TGTGCCAGCAGCTTGTCTGCGGGAGTGAGTAGGGCGCAGTATTTT.

This clonotype has at least ten counts. The chain employs TRBV18 and TRBJ1-1; maybe TRBD1 (5 bases). This CDR3 is 14 amino acids long. Germline V gene lookup returns CDR1 KGHSH and CDR2 LQKENI. The ends were cut back, 10 bases at V and 1 base at J, with 16 bases in the middle. CDR3 in amino acids: CANFGVRGNTEAFF. The CDR3 region has the DNA TGTGCCAACTTCGGGGTTAGGGGGAACACTGAAGCTTTCTTT.

The sample holds many counts of this clonotype. The genes are TRBV12-3 or TRBV12-4 and TRBJ2-6; D perhaps matches TRBD1 (5 bases). The CDR3 has 16 amino acids. The germline V and J ends were trimmed by 3 bases and 4 bases, with 13 bases remaining between them. CDR3 bases: TGTGCCAGCAGTTTGGGTCGCCAGGGAGGGGCCAACGTCCTGACTTTC. Protein sequence: CASSLGRQGGANVLTF.

This clonotype was found many times. V is TRBV20-1 and J is TRBJ2-5; 8 positions match TRBD1. Germline V gene data show CDR1 as DFQATT and CDR2 as SNEGSKA (reference sequence). The CDR3 extends over 14 amino acids. The V segment lost 6 bases and the J segment 1 base; nucleotides outside the gene matches: 7. The CDR3 bases are TGCAGTGCCAGGAAGGGACAGGCCCAAGAGACCCAGTACTTC. It is translated as CSARKGQAQETQYF.

As to this clonotype: With a much larger clone just one base away, this may be a read error. The chain carries TRBV12-3 or TRBV12-4 and TRBJ1-2; possibly TRBD1 for D (5 bases). The CDR3 has 14 amino acids. Trimming pared 7 bases from V and 4 bases from J, leaving 16 bases between. The CDR3 here is CASNEGSGTYGYTF. Written as DNA, the CDR3 is TGTGCCAGCAACGAAGGGTCGGGGACCTATGGCTACACCTTC.

This clonotype was detected many times. V and J are TRBV3-1 and TRBJ2-2; D ambiguous. Trimming removed 4 bases from V and 1 base from J, with 7 bases in between. Germline-derived CDR1 and CDR2 are LGHDT and YNNKEL (reference sequence). This CDR3 is 14 amino acids long. The CDR3 nucleotides read TGTGCCAGCAGCCCTACTCAGAACACCGGGGAGCTGTTTTTT. It encodes CASSPTQNTGELFF.

The chain employs TRBV5-5 and TRBJ2-7; 9 bases are a match to TRBD1. V lost 3 bases, J lost 2 bases, and 15 bases stayed unmatched. This CDR3 is 18 amino acids long. Germline V gives CDR1 SGHKS, CDR2 YYEKEE (reference sequence). The CDR3 DNA is TGTGCCAGCAGCTACACCCTCCCCGGGACAGGGCTCCCCTACGAGCAGTACTTC. This gives the protein CASSYTLPGTGLPYEQYF.

The table lists this clonotype with a few counts. The chain couples TRBV24-1 to TRBJ2-3; D is perhaps TRBD1 (5 bases). There are 14 residues in the CDR3. The V and J ends lost 6 bases and 2 bases respectively, with 11 bases between them. Germline loops: CDR1 KGHDR, CDR2 SFDVKD. As DNA, the CDR3 is TGTGCCACCAGTCCTACAGGATTCACAGATACGCAGTATTTT. Protein: CATSPTGFTDTQYF.

The table lists this clonotype with many counts. The J gene is TRBJ1-5, the V gene TRBV27; possibly TRBD1 for D (5 bases). Between the trimmed V and J ends, which lost 6 bases and 4 bases, there was a span of 10 bases. Germline V CDR1 and CDR2: MNHEY, SMNVEV (reference sequence). The CDR3 totals 13 residues. The DNA of the CDR3 is TGTGCCAGCAGCCGACGGGGGAATCAGCCCCAGCATTTT. Protein sequence: CASSRRGNQPQHF.

This clonotype was picked up many times. The chain employs TRBV20-1 and TRBJ2-7; tentative D call: TRBD2 (6 bases). The length of the CDR3 is 13 residues. CDR1 and CDR2 from the germline V gene are DFQATT and SNEGSKA (reference sequence). Deletions cut 6 bases from V and 6 bases from J, with 18 bases between. For the CDR3, the DNA is TGCAGTGCGAGGGACTCATCCTTACCCGAGCAGTACTTC. Translation gives CSARDSSLPEQYF.

This clonotype appeared a few times. The V and J genes are TRBV11-2 and TRBJ2-3, with TRBD1 identical over 9 bases. The V segment lost 6 bases and the J segment 6 bases; nucleotides outside the gene matches: 7. The CDR3 spans 14 residues. The germline V gene encodes CDR1 SGHAT and CDR2 FQNNGV. CDR3 coding DNA: TGTGCCAGCAGGATCCCGGGACAGGGCGATACGCAGTATTTT. This codes for CASRIPGQGDTQYF.

The chain has TRBV20-1 and TRBJ2-7; TRBD2 agrees at 14 bases. Trimming removed 3 bases from V and 3 bases from J; junction bases left unmatched: 4. The CDR3 extends over 15 amino acids. Germline CDR1 and CDR2: DFQATT and SNEGSKA (reference sequence). In nucleotides, the CDR3 is TGCAGTGCTAGCTCGGGACTAGCGGGAGACTACGAGCAGTACTTC. Residues: CSASSGLAGDYEQYF.

A word on this clonotype: This clone may be a read error of a much larger clone one base away. This chain joins TRBV6-1 and TRBJ1-2, with a tentative D call TRBD1 (6 bases). The length of the CDR3 is 13 residues. Germline assignment: CDR1 MNHNS and CDR2 SASEGT. In DNA, the CDR3 is TGTGCCAGCAAGGTGGCAGGGGACTATGGCCACACCTTC. Amino acids: CASKVAGDYGHTF.

This clonotype was detected ten times or more. The chain links TRBV11-1 to TRBJ1-3; D might be TRBD1 (5 bases). The CDR3 is 15 amino acids. The germline V and J ends were trimmed by 5 bases and 0 bases, with 11 bases remaining between them. From germline, CDR1 is SGHAT and CDR2 FQDESV (reference sequence). The CDR3 nucleotides are TGTGCCAGCAGCCGCCGGGGGTCCTCTGGAAACACCATATATTTT. This codes for CASSRRGSSGNTIYF.

The table lists this clonotype with many counts. The chain carries TRBV28 and TRBJ2-7; the D gene is possibly TRBD2 (6 bases). Trimming left V 2 bases short and J 4 bases short, with 18 bases between. CDR3 size: 16 residues. Germline V CDR1 and CDR2: MDHEN, SYDVKM. The CDR3 DNA is TGTGCCAGCAGTTTAAGGGACGGGACTGGCCTTTACGAGCAGTACTTC. This translates into CASSLRDGTGLYEQYF.